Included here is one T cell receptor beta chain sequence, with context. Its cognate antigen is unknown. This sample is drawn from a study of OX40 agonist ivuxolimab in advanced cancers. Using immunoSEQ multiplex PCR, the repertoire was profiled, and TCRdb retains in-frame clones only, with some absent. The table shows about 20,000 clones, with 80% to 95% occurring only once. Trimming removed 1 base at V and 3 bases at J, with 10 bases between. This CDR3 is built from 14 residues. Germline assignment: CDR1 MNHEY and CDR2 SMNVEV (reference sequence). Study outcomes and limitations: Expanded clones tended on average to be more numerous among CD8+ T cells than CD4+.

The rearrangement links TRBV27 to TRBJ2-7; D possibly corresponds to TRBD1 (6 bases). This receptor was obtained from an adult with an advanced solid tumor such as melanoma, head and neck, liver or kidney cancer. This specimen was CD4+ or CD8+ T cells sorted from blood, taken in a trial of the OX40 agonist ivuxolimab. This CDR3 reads CASSLFGQNYEQYF. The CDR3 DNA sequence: TGTGCCAGCAGTTTATTTGGACAGAACTACGAGCAGTACTTC.